These T cell receptor beta chains were read from a single sample in a study of CD8 T cells in Susac syndrome. TCRdb passed the immunoSEQ multiplex PCR reads through MiXCR, listing each CDR3 protein once. The sample yields about 130,000 distinct CDR3 sequences, roughly 96% seen once. Sequencing was done on a sample of CD4+ T cells from PBMCs. The receptor set was obtained from a human donor in good health. Both conserved end residues are part of each CDR3. A D gene is named only where the DNA matches it firmly. Clone size appears in some rows only: once, few, many, or a class for an expanded clone.

CDR3,DNA,D,size,J,V
CASSIWDREGAFF,TGTGCCAGTAGTATTTGGGACAGGGAAGGAGCTTTCTTT,TRBD1,.,TRBJ1-1,TRBV19
CASSFPPVRVSNQPQHF,TGTGCCAGTAGTTTTCCTCCTGTCAGGGTAAGCAATCAGCCCCAGCATTTT,.,.,TRBJ1-5,TRBV19
CSARVGLAGGYNEQFF,TGCAGTGCTAGAGTCGGACTAGCGGGAGGGTACAATGAGCAGTTCTTC,TRBD2,.,TRBJ2-1,TRBV20-1
CSVEGREDTGELFF,TGCAGCGTTGAGGGAAGGGAGGACACCGGGGAGCTGTTTTTT,.,.,TRBJ2-2,TRBV29-1
CASSERGDGAFF,TGTGCCAGCAGTGAACGCGGTGACGGGGCTTTCTTT,.,.,TRBJ1-1,TRBV2
CASSPPWDRGGYTF,TGTGCCAGCAGCCCTCCGTGGGACAGGGGAGGCTACACCTTC,TRBD1,.,TRBJ1-2,TRBV6-5
CSARPAGLAVGELFF,TGCAGTGCTAGGCCGGCGGGACTAGCAGTCGGGGAGCTGTTTTTT,TRBD2,.,TRBJ2-2,TRBV20-1
CATSDPGTTAGTQYF,TGTGCCACCAGTGACCCCGGGACTACCGCTGGGACCCAGTACTTC,TRBD2,.,TRBJ2-5,TRBV24-1
CASNSGTGELFF,TGTGCCAGCAATTCCGGCACCGGGGAGCTGTTTTTT,.,.,TRBJ2-2,TRBV7-9
CAWLKGNEQFF,TGTGCCTGGCTAAAGGGGAATGAGCAGTTCTTC,.,.,TRBJ2-1,TRBV30
CSVGRTGYEQYF,TGCAGCGTCGGGAGGACCGGGTACGAGCAGTACTTC,TRBD2,.,TRBJ2-7,TRBV29-1
CASGLGWGWNTEAFF,TGTGCCAGCGGACTTGGGTGGGGCTGGAACACTGAAGCTTTCTTT,.,.,TRBJ1-1,TRBV27
CASSQLQGAPEQYF,TGTGCCAGCAGCCAACTACAGGGGGCTCCCGAGCAGTACTTC,TRBD1,.,TRBJ2-7,TRBV3-1
CSVDRDGYTF,TGCAGCGTTGATAGGGATGGCTACACCTTC,.,.,TRBJ1-2,TRBV29-1
CASSVDLATHEQYF,TGTGCCAGCAGCGTAGACCTCGCCACCCACGAGCAGTACTTC,.,.,TRBJ2-7,TRBV9
CASSLAGGPSEQFF,TGTGCCAGCAGCCTAGCGGGAGGGCCAAGTGAGCAGTTCTTC,TRBD2,.,TRBJ2-1,TRBV7-9
CASSLWTSGSNEQFF,TGTGCCAGCAGCCTCTGGACTAGCGGGAGCAATGAGCAGTTCTTC,TRBD2,.,TRBJ2-1,TRBV14
CASSQLGTARSTDTQYF,TGCGCCAGCAGTCAGCTCGGGACAGCACGTTCCACAGATACGCAGTATTTT,TRBD1,.,TRBJ2-3,TRBV23-1
CASSLGGGPGELFF,TGTGCCAGCAGCTTAGGAGGTGGGCCCGGGGAGCTGTTTTTT,.,.,TRBJ2-2,TRBV7-9
CASNLAGGGEKLFF,TGTGCCAGCAACCTAGCAGGGGGCGGTGAAAAACTGTTTTTT,TRBD1,.,TRBJ1-4,TRBV25-1
CASSLEDRDGYTF,TGCGCCAGCAGCTTGGAGGACAGAGATGGCTACACCTTC,.,.,TRBJ1-2,TRBV5-1
CASSFGFNYGYTF,TGTGCCAGCAGTTTTGGGTTTAACTATGGCTACACCTTC,.,.,TRBJ1-2,TRBV27
CATSRGSSGMYQETQYF,TGTGCCACCAGCAGAGGGTCTAGCGGAATGTACCAAGAGACCCAGTACTTC,TRBD2,.,TRBJ2-5,TRBV15
CASTRDRPFESNQPQHF,TGTGCCAGCACCCGAGACAGACCCTTCGAGAGCAATCAGCCCCAGCATTTT,.,.,TRBJ1-5,TRBV6-1
CASRNSNNYGYTF,TGTGCCAGCAGAAATTCTAATAACTATGGCTACACCTTC,.,once,TRBJ1-2,TRBV28
CSVKYSGANVLTF,TGCAGCGTGAAGTACTCTGGGGCCAACGTCCTGACTTTC,.,.,TRBJ2-6,TRBV29-1
CASSVGQGGYIQYF,TGCGCCAGCAGCGTGGGACAGGGGGGCTACATTCAGTACTTC,TRBD1,.,TRBJ2-4,TRBV5-1
CASSLWKDEQYF,TGTGCCAGCAGCTTATGGAAAGACGAGCAGTACTTC,.,.,TRBJ2-7,TRBV7-9
CASSSAGQGNEQFF,TGCGCCAGCAGCTCGGCCGGACAGGGTAATGAGCAGTTCTTC,TRBD1,.,TRBJ2-1,TRBV5-1
CASSLDRRNGEQYF,TGTGCCAGCAGCCTGGACAGGAGGAACGGGGAGCAGTACTTC,TRBD1,.,TRBJ2-7,TRBV5-6
CASRLDRVLNTEAFF,TGTGCCAGCAGATTGGACAGGGTGTTGAACACTGAAGCTTTCTTT,TRBD1,.,TRBJ1-1,TRBV28